Described below is a single TCR beta chain sequence and its context. Its target is unknown. This sample was included in a study of somatic mutations in cytotoxic T cells in rheumatoid arthritis. Germline loops: CDR1 MNHNS, CDR2 SASEGT. The CDR3 runs to 15 residues. The V segment lost 4 bases and the J segment 7 bases; nucleotides outside the gene matches: 4. Clones were read by immunoSEQ multiplex PCR, and TCRdb kept only the in-frame ones, dropping some. The sample lists 30,000 to 45,000 clones, about 84% occurring once. It was blood donors, 55% to 65% female and with a median age of approximately 58 years (range roughly 21-75), who served as healthy controls. Broader study findings: Rheumatoid arthritis patients were compared with age-matched healthy controls, and their CD8+ T-cell clonality did not differ significantly. CD8+ clonality increased with age in rheumatoid arthritis patients but not in healthy controls.

The V call is TRBV6-1, the J call TRBJ2-1, with 13 bases aligning to TRBD2. Sequences were obtained from CD8+ T cells sorted from blood. This receptor was identified in a man aged 35-49 years in good health. DNA of the CDR3: TGTGCCAGCAGTGTACTAGCGGGAGGGCAGAATGAGCAGTTCTTC. It encodes CASSVLAGGQNEQFF.